This T cell receptor (beta chain) was captured by sequencing in a study of cytomegalovirus exposure and HLA in healthy donors. Findings and limits, study-wide: Specificity of a few CMV-associated chains for CMV antigens was verified in vitro.

The CDR3 is made up of 15 amino acids. Germline CDR1 reads SQVTM; CDR2 reads ANQGSEA. The V and J ends lost 0 bases and 3 bases respectively, with 14 bases between them. Amplification used 60 Vbeta primers and 13 Jbeta primers. This table comes from immunoSEQ multiplex PCR, and its TCRdb copy is limited to in-frame clones, with some not included. The data contain about 140,000 clones, approximately 77% of them seen just once; the ten biggest clones take up 4.5% to 6%. About this clone itself: Its antigen is unknown.

The TCR originated in a woman aged 50 to 65 in good health and CMV-seronegative. The specimen sequenced was PBMCs. The V and J genes are TRBV29-1 and TRBJ1-1; D is perhaps TRBD1 (5 bases). The CDR3 sequence: CSVEDPGGGHTEAFF. The CDR3 nucleotides are TGCAGCGTTGAAGATCCAGGCGGGGGTCACACTGAAGCTTTCTTT.